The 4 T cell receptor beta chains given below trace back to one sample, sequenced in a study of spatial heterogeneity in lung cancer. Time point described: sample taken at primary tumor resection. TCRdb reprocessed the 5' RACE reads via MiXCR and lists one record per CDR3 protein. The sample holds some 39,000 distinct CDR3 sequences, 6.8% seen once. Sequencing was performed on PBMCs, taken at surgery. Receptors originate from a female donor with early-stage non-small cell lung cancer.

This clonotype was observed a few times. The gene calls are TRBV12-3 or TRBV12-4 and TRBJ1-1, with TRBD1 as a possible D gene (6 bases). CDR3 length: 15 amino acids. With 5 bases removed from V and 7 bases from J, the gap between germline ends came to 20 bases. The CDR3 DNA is TGTGCCAGCAGTCCATCCCCGACAGGATATGGTGAAGCTTTCTTT. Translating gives CASSPSPTGYGEAFF.

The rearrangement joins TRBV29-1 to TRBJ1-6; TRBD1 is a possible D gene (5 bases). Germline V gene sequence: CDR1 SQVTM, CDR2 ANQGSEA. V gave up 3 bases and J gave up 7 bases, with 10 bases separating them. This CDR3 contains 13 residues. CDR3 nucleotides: TGCAGCGTTGATCGACAGAACAATTCACCCCTCCACTTT. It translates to CSVDRQNNSPLHF.

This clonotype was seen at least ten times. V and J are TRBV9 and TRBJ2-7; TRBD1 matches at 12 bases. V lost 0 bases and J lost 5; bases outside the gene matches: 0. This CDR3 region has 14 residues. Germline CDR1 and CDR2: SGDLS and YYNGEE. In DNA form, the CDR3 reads TGTGCCAGCAGCGTAGGGGACAGGGGGCACGAGCAGTACTTC. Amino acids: CASSVGDRGHEQYF.

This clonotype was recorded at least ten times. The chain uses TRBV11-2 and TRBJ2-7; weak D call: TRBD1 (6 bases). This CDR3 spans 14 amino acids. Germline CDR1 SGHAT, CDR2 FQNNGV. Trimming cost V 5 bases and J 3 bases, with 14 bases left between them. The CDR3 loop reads CASSPYGDNYEQYF. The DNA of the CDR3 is TGTGCCAGCAGCCCCTACGGGGACAACTACGAGCAGTACTTC.